A single TCR beta chain is shown here with its context. The antigen is unknown. The CDR3 totals 16 residues. V dropped 1 base and J dropped 7 bases, with 20 bases sitting between them. Germline V lookup: CDR1 MGHRA, CDR2 YSYEKL. Using immunoSEQ multiplex PCR, the repertoire was profiled, and TCRdb retains in-frame clones only, with some absent. The sample holds under 20,000 clones; roughly 79% are singletons and the top ten take around 20%. This sample was taken from a study of T cell responses to AZD1222 COVID-19 vaccine. General study points: Females outnumbered males among donors, who were mostly white British; clonal diversity was possibly underestimated.

The receptor was isolated from an adult who received the AZD1222 COVID-19 vaccine. V is TRBV4-1 and J is TRBJ2-7; unclear D gene. The sequenced sample was peripheral blood, obtained 28 days after the second AZD1222 dose. This chain's CDR3 is CASSQGAGADLREQYF. Written as DNA, the CDR3 is TGCGCCAGCAGCCAAGGGGCTGGAGCCGACCTACGAGAGCAGTACTTC.